The 26 T cell receptor beta chains reported below all come from one sample, sequenced in a study of beta chain features in type 1 diabetes. As every portion of the isolated RNA was reverse transcribed, the sequencing read expressed TCRB transcripts. This table comes from immunoSEQ multiplex PCR, and its TCRdb copy is limited to in-frame clones, with some not included. The profile shows hundreds of thousands of clones, roughly two thirds of them singletons. Sequencing input: naive CD4+ T cells from blood. The receptors originated from a man in his thirties or forties in good health.

To note about this clone: Other nucleotide sequences from this sample produce the same CDR3. The gene calls are TRBV28 and TRBJ2-7; the D is unclear. The V and J ends lost 4 bases and 3 bases respectively, with 4 bases between them. Germline CDR1 and CDR2: MDHEN and SYDVKM. The CDR3 contains 11 residues. DNA for the CDR3: TGTGCCAGCAGTTCCCTCTACGAGCAGTACTTC. Its translation is CASSSLYEQYF.

About this clone: Other DNA sequences from this sample encode an identical CDR3 as well. The chain recombines TRBV9 with TRBJ2-3; D not certain. Between the trimmed V and J ends, which lost 0 bases and 4 bases, there was a span of 3 bases. Germline CDR1 and CDR2: SGDLS and YYNGEE. This CDR3 is built from 12 residues. CDR3 in amino acids: CASSVEPDTQYF. Written as DNA, the CDR3 is TGTGCCAGCAGCGTAGAACCAGATACGCAGTATTTT.

This clone was recorded once. The CDR3 region has the DNA TGCAGCGTTGAAATGCGGGTCCGGAGTGAGCAGTTCTTC. Translated: CSVEMRVRSEQFF. The rearrangement links TRBV29-1 to TRBJ2-1, with D perhaps TRBD2 (5 bases). Germline V gives CDR1 SQVTM, CDR2 ANQGSEA. CDR3 size: 13 residues. V lost 2 bases to trimming and J lost 9 bases, with 14 bases between them.

The V call is TRBV30, the J call TRBJ2-1, with a weak D call TRBD2 (6 bases). This CDR3 is 12 amino acids long. V lost 4 bases to trimming and J lost 14 bases, with 18 bases between them. CDR1 is GTSNPN, CDR2 SVGIG, per germline (reference sequence). CDR3 nucleotide sequence: TGTGCCTGGACTATAGGGACTCTACGGAAGTTCTTC. It encodes CAWTIGTLRKFF.

The chain employs TRBV18 and TRBJ2-5; the D gene is possibly TRBD1 (7 bases). The germline V and J ends were trimmed by 4 bases and 5 bases, with 14 bases remaining between them. This CDR3 region has 14 residues. Germline V gene data show CDR1 as KGHSH and CDR2 as LQKENI. The CDR3 nucleotides read TGTGCCAGCTCACGACAAGGAGGGGGCGAGACCCAGTACTTC. It codes for CASSRQGGGETQYF.

The genes are TRBV30 and TRBJ2-1; 7 nucleotides line up with TRBD2. The CDR3 sequence is 15 residues long. V was clipped by 3 bases and J by 4 bases; unmatched bases: 9. CDR1 and CDR2 from the germline V gene are GTSNPN and SVGIG (reference sequence). The CDR3 coding sequence is TGTGCCTGGAGGTGGCTGGGCGGGGGTTACAATGAGCAGTTCTTC. Protein product: CAWRWLGGGYNEQFF.

The V gene is TRBV11-2, the J gene TRBJ2-5, with 9 bases lining up with TRBD1. The CDR3 is 16 residues long. The V gene end was trimmed by 3 bases and the J gene end by 4 bases; junction bases not matched to a gene: 9. CDR1 is SGHAT and CDR2 is FQNNGV in the germline V gene. The CDR3 DNA reads as TGTGCCAGCAGCTTTTCCGGGACAGGGTTAAGAGAGACCCAGTACTTC. It codes for CASSFSGTGLRETQYF. Complete variable domain (other parts from reference TRBV11-2 and TRBJ2-5): EAGVAQSPRYKIIEKRQSVAFWCNPISGHATLYWYQQILGQGPKLLIQFQNNGVVDDSQLPKDRFSAERLKGVDSTLKIQPAKLEDSAVYLCASSFSGTGLRETQYFGPGTRLLVL.

This sequence joins TRBV11-2 and TRBJ2-1; D unresolved. Looked up from germline, CDR1 is SGHAT and CDR2 is FQNNGV. The CDR3 has 14 amino acids. Trimming took off 0 bases at V and 1 base at J, with 4 bases between the two ends. The CDR3 region has the DNA TGTGCCAGCAGCTTAGATCATTCCTACAATGAGCAGTTCTTC. The encoded protein is CASSLDHSYNEQFF. Together with reference TRBV11-2 and TRBJ2-1, the CDR3 gives the full variable domain: EAGVAQSPRYKIIEKRQSVAFWCNPISGHATLYWYQQILGQGPKLLIQFQNNGVVDDSQLPKDRFSAERLKGVDSTLKIQPAKLEDSAVYLCASSLDHSYNEQFFGPGTRLTVL.

This sequence joins TRBV2 and TRBJ1-2, with D hard to call. Germline V gene sequence: CDR1 SNHLY, CDR2 FYNNEI. Trimming removed 2 bases from V and 2 bases from J, with 3 bases in between. The CDR3 totals 12 residues. CDR3 region: CASSEQNYGYTF. The CDR3 DNA reads TGTGCCAGCAGTGAACAGAACTATGGCTACACCTTC. Variable domain in full (rest from reference TRBV2 and TRBJ1-2): EPEVTQTPSHQVTQMGQEVILRCVPISNHLYFYWYRQILGQKVEFLVSFYNNEISEKSEIFDDQFSVERPDGSNFTLKIRSTKLEDSAMYFCASSEQNYGYTFGSGTRLTVV.

In its sample, this clone was seen a few times. The chain uses TRBV29-1 and TRBJ2-7; D is undetermined. V was pared by 5 bases and J by 2 bases, with 13 bases between. CDR3 length: 13 residues. Germline values: CDR1 SQVTM, CDR2 ANQGSEA. In nucleotides, the CDR3 is TGCAGCGTTACGCAGCCTAATACCTACGAGCAGTACTTC. Translation: CSVTQPNTYEQYF.

This clone turned up a few times. The chain joins TRBV25-1 to TRBJ2-7; a possible D gene is TRBD2 (6 bases). Germline V gene lookup returns CDR1 MGHDK and CDR2 SYGVNS. Trimming took 5 bases from V and 1 from J, leaving 9 bases between them. This CDR3 has 13 residues. As DNA, the CDR3 is TGTGCCAGCAGTTCAGGGACTTCCTACGAGCAGTACTTC. It yields the protein CASSSGTSYEQYF.

The sample holds one count of this clone. The chain recombines TRBV28 with TRBJ2-4; possibly TRBD1 for D (5 bases). The CDR3 length is 14 residues. The germline V gene has CDR1 MDHEN and CDR2 SYDVKM. Between the trimmed V and J ends, which lost 3 bases and 2 bases, there was a span of 8 bases. The CDR3 loop reads CASSLGQTKNIQYF. For the CDR3, the DNA is TGTGCCAGCAGTTTGGGGCAGACCAAAAACATTCAGTACTTC.

This clone appeared once. V gene TRBV20-1 combines with J gene TRBJ2-3; 7 nucleotides match TRBD2. The germline V gene encodes CDR1 DFQATT and CDR2 SNEGSKA (reference sequence). The CDR3 covers 11 residues. The CDR3 loop reads CRLAYTDTQYF. Here the CDR3 DNA reads TGCCGACTAGCTTACACAGATACGCAGTATTTT.

The chain links TRBV10-3 to TRBJ2-3; D uncertain. The CDR3 is 14 residues long. CDR1 and CDR2 from the germline V gene are ENHRY and SYGVKD. Trimming pared 9 bases from V and 2 bases from J, leaving 15 bases between. The CDR3 coding sequence is TGTGCCATACGGTCTTATGGGATCACAGATACGCAGTATTTT. Its translation is CAIRSYGITDTQYF.

The chain employs TRBV29-1 and TRBJ2-5, with 12 bases identical to TRBD1. The CDR3 runs 14 residues. J lost 3 bases, V lost 5 bases, and 4 bases had no gene match. Germline-derived CDR1 and CDR2 are SQVTM and ANQGSEA. The CDR3 sequence is CSVRDRGREETQYF. The DNA of the CDR3 is TGCAGCGTTCGGGACAGGGGGCGGGAAGAGACCCAGTACTTC.

The J gene is TRBJ2-6, the V gene TRBV29-1; no clear D. This CDR3 contains 13 residues. V was cut by 7 bases and J by 1 base, with 8 bases left in between. Germline V gene lookup returns CDR1 SQVTM and CDR2 ANQGSEA. CDR3 in amino acids: CSAGKSGANVLTF. The CDR3 DNA sequence: TGCAGCGCGGGTAAATCTGGGGCCAACGTCCTGACTTTC.

The gene calls are TRBV9 and TRBJ1-1, with D hard to call. The CDR3 is made up of 14 amino acids. V was cut by 2 bases and J by 3 bases, with 11 bases left in between. Germline-derived CDR1 and CDR2 are SGDLS and YYNGEE. The CDR3 is CASSVVDWDTEAFF. Written as DNA, the CDR3 is TGTGCCAGCAGCGTTGTGGATTGGGACACTGAAGCTTTCTTT.

The V gene is TRBV30, the J gene TRBJ1-2; no clear D. This CDR3 contains 13 residues. Germline V gives CDR1 GTSNPN, CDR2 SVGIG (reference sequence). Trimming removed 0 bases at V and 0 bases at J, with 5 bases between. In DNA form, the CDR3 reads TGTGCCTGGAGTGTACGAACTAACTATGGCTACACCTTC. Its protein product is CAWSVRTNYGYTF. The full variable domain, completed using reference TRBV30 and TRBJ1-2, is SQTIHQWPATLVQPVGSPLSLECTVEGTSNPNLYWYRQAAGRGLQLLFYSVGIGQISSEVPQNLSASRPQDRQFILSSKKLLLSDSGFYLCAWSVRTNYGYTFGSGTRLTVV.

The table lists this clone with a few counts. The rearrangement uses TRBV30 and TRBJ1-1, with no clear D. Per the germline V gene, CDR1 is GTSNPN and CDR2 is SVGIG (reference sequence). The CDR3 length is 12 residues. The V end was cut by 2 bases, the J end by 1 base, with 5 bases between. In nucleotides, the CDR3 is TGTGCCTGGAGTATCCCGAACACTGAAGCTTTCTTT. It specifies CAWSIPNTEAFF.

The chain employs TRBV7-2 and TRBJ2-3; D unclear. The germline V gene encodes CDR1 SGHTA and CDR2 FQGNSA. V lost 5 bases, J lost 2 bases, and 14 bases lay in between. The CDR3 loop spans 15 amino acids. The CDR3 is CASSLTGTHTDTQYF. The CDR3 bases are TGTGCCAGCAGCCTGACTGGTACTCACACAGATACGCAGTATTTT.

This clone came up a few times. The chain joins TRBV9 to TRBJ2-5; 7 bases are shared with TRBD1. From germline, CDR1 is SGDLS and CDR2 YYNGEE. The CDR3 is 15 residues long. Trimming cost V 3 bases and J 3 bases; bases outside gene matches: 8. This CDR3 reads CASSARGTVKETQYF. CDR3 nucleotides: TGTGCCAGCAGCGCCCGAGGGACAGTAAAAGAGACCCAGTACTTC.

The chain couples TRBV28 to TRBJ1-5, with 10 bases matching TRBD1. This CDR3 is 16 amino acids long. Trimming cost V 7 bases and J 2 bases; bases outside gene matches: 8. The V gene's germline CDR1 is MDHEN and CDR2 SYDVKM. The CDR3 nucleotides read TGTGCCAGCATCCGGGACAGGGGTTCCGGCAATCAGCCCCAGCATTTT. It translates to CASIRDRGSGNQPQHF. Full variable domain (remainder filled in from reference TRBV28 and TRBJ1-5): DVKVTQSSRYLVKRTGEKVFLECVQDMDHENMFWYRQDPGLGLRLIYFSYDVKMKEKGDIPEGYSVSREKKERFSLILESASTNQTSMYLCASIRDRGSGNQPQHFGDGTRLSIL.

This sequence joins TRBV28 and TRBJ2-7; D may be TRBD1 (6 bases). This CDR3 contains 15 residues. Germline V gives CDR1 MDHEN, CDR2 SYDVKM. Between the trimmed V and J ends, which lost 3 bases and 5 bases, there was a span of 17 bases. The DNA for the CDR3 is TGTGCCAGCAGTTTCGCTCAGGGGCAAAGGGACGAGCAGTACTTC. It yields the protein CASSFAQGQRDEQYF.

This clone was detected only a few times. The rearrangement uses TRBV29-1 and TRBJ2-1, with D uncertain. V was clipped by 7 bases and J by 6 bases, with 13 bases between them. The germline V gene encodes CDR1 SQVTM and CDR2 ANQGSEA. The CDR3 extends over 12 amino acids. The CDR3 sequence: CSGGDQTNEQFF. The CDR3 DNA is TGCAGCGGCGGAGACCAAACCAATGAGCAGTTCTTC.

This clone was counted only a few times. V and J are TRBV29-1 and TRBJ2-5; D call uncertain. Between the trimmed V and J ends, which lost 4 bases and 5 bases, there was a span of 11 bases. The CDR3 consists of 12 residues. CDR1 is SQVTM, CDR2 ANQGSEA, per germline. The CDR3 here is CSVGAHGETQYF. CDR3 coding DNA: TGCAGCGTTGGGGCTCACGGGGAGACCCAGTACTTC. The full variable domain, with the rest looked up from reference TRBV29-1 and TRBJ2-5, is SAVISQKPSRDICQRGTSLTIQCQVDSQVTMMFWYRQQPGQSLTLIATANQGSEATYESGFVIDKFPISRPNLTFSTLTVSNMSPEDSSIYLCSVGAHGETQYFGPGTRLLVL.

The chain joins TRBV10-3 to TRBJ1-2, with a possible D match to TRBD1 (6 bases). CDR1 is ENHRY and CDR2 is SYGVKD in the germline V gene. V gave up 3 bases and J gave up 4 bases, with 12 bases separating them. The CDR3 length is 14 residues. The CDR3 protein is CAISDPDSPYGYTF. The DNA for the CDR3 is TGTGCCATCAGTGACCCGGACAGCCCCTATGGCTACACCTTC.